This T cell receptor beta chain is drawn from a study of CD8 T cells in Susac syndrome. An amount of RNA that ranged from roughly 0.5 to 1 ug was reverse transcribed with random hexamers. Multiplex PCR with immunoSEQ amplified the TCR beta CDR3 across 54 Vbeta and 13 Jbeta. TCRdb used MiXCR to reprocess the immunoSEQ multiplex PCR reads, holding one entry per CDR3 protein. The sample holds 150,000 to 200,000 distinct CDR3 sequences, around 95% seen once. The V gene lost 3 bases and the J gene lost 7 bases, with 6 bases spanning the gap. Germline CDR1 reads SGHAT; CDR2 reads FQNNGV. This CDR3 has 11 amino acids.

Sequenced: CD4+ T cells from PBMCs. The sequence derives from a human donor with Susac syndrome. This chain joins TRBV11-2 and TRBJ2-5; possibly TRBD2 for D (5 bases). CDR3 protein: CASSFSGTQYF. In nucleotides, the CDR3 is TGTGCCAGCAGCTTCAGCGGGACCCAGTACTTC. Drawing the rest from reference TRBV11-2 and TRBJ2-5, the complete variable domain is EAGVAQSPRYKIIEKRQSVAFWCNPISGHATLYWYQQILGQGPKLLIQFQNNGVVDDSQLPKDRFSAERLKGVDSTLKIQPAKLEDSAVYLCASSFSGTQYFGPGTRLLVL.